The clone carrying this T cell receptor (beta chain) has a handful of counts. What it binds is not known. The V gene lost 1 base and the J gene lost 4 bases, with 13 bases spanning the gap. The CDR3 is made up of 14 amino acids. Per the germline V gene, CDR1 is DFQATT and CDR2 is SNEGSKA (reference sequence). The data are from a study of T-cell memory formation after mild COVID-19. Study-wide results and limits: Pre-infection memory carried some responding clones, suggesting that cross-reactive memory joined. There was a balanced CD4/CD8 profile in clones contracting day 15 to 85, and later expanders leaned CD4+. Contracting CD8+ clones were enriched in EMRA, CD4+ mainly in CM and EM.

TCR alpha and TCR beta cDNA libraries carrying sample barcodes and UMIs were produced by 5'RACE using constant-segment primers. TCRdb reprocessed the 5' RACE reads via MiXCR and lists one record per CDR3 protein. The repertoire includes 500,000 to 650,000 distinct CDR3 sequences, less than 25% of them detected once, and approximately 8.4% sits in the top ten. This TCR was sampled from an adult woman who had mild COVID-19 (a few samples of this study predate the infection). Cell type and time point are not known. The chain uses TRBV20-1 and TRBJ1-1; TRBD1 is a possible D gene (5 bases). Sequencing used PBMCs or a T cell subset sorted from them (not recorded which). Here the CDR3 DNA reads TGCAGTGCTAGAGTGAGAGGGGTGGCCACTGAAGCTTTCTTT. It is translated as CSARVRGVATEAFF.